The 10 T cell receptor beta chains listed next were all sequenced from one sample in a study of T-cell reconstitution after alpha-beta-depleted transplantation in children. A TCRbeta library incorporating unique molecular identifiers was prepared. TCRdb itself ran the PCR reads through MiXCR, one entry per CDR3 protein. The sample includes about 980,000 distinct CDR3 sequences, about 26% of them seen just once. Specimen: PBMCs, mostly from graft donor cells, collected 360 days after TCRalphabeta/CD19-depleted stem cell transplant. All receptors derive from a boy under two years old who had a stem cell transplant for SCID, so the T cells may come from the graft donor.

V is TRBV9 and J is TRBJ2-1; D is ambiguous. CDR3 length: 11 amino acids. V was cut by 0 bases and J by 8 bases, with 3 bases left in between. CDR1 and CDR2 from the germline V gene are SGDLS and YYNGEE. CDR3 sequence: CASSVGHEQFF. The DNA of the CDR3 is TGTGCCAGCAGCGTAGGCCATGAGCAGTTCTTC.

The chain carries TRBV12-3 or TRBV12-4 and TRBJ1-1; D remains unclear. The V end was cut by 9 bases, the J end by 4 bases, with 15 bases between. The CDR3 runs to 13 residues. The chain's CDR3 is CASLGRSATEAFF. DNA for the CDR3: TGTGCCAGTCTTGGAAGGTCGGCCACTGAAGCTTTCTTT.

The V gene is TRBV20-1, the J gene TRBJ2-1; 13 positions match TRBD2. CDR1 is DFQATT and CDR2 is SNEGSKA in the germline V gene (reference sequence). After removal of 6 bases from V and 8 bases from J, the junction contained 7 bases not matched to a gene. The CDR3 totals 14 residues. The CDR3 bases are TGCAGTGCGTCGGGACTAGCGGGGCCTCATGAGCAGTTCTTC. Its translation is CSASGLAGPHEQFF.

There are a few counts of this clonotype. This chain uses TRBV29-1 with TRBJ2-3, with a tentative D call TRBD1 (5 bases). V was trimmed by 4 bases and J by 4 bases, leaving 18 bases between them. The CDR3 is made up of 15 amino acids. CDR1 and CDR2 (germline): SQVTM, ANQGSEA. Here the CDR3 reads CSVGGIGVLPDTQYF. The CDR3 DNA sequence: TGCAGCGTTGGGGGCATTGGGGTTCTCCCAGATACGCAGTATTTT.

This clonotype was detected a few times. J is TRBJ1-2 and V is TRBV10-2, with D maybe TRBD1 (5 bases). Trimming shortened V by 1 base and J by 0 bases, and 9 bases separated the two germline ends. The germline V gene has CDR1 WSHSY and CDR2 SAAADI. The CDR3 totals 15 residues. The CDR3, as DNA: TGCGCCAGCAGTGAGTGGGGCATAGCTAACTATGGCTACACCTTC. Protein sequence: CASSEWGIANYGYTF.

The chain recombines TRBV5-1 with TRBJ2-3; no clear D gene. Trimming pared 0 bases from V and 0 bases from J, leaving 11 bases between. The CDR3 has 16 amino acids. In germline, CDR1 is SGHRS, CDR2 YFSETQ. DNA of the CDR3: TGCGCCAGCAGCTTGGGACCGACGAAAAGCACAGATACGCAGTATTTT. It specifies CASSLGPTKSTDTQYF.

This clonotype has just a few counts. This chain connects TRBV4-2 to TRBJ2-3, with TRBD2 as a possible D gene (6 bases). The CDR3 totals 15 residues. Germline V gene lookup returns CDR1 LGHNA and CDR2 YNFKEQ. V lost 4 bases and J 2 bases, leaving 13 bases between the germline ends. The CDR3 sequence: CASSRKRALTDTQYF. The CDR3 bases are TGTGCCAGCAGCCGGAAGCGGGCGCTCACAGATACGCAGTATTTT.

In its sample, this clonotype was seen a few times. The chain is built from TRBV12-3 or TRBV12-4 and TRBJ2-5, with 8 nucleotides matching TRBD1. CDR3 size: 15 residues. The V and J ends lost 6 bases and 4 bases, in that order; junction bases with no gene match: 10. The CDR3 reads CASSPGGTVRETQYF. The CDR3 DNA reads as TGTGCCAGCAGCCCAGGGGGCACGGTGAGAGAGACCCAGTACTTC.

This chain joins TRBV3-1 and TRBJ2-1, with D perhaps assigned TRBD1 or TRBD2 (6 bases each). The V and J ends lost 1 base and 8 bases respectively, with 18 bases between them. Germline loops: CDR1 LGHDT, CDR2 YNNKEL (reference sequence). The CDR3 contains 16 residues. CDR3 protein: CASSQGVSGGPDEQFF. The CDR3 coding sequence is TGTGCCAGCAGCCAAGGGGTTAGTGGGGGGCCCGATGAGCAGTTCTTC.

In DNA form, the CDR3 reads TGCAGCGTCCGCAAGGAGGGGTTCCGAAATGAGCAGTTCTTC. This codes for CSVRKEGFRNEQFF. This chain connects TRBV29-1 to TRBJ2-1; D possibly corresponds to TRBD2 (6 bases). Germline values: CDR1 SQVTM, CDR2 ANQGSEA. The ends were cut back, 6 bases at V and 7 bases at J, with 19 bases in the middle. The CDR3 spans 14 residues.